These T cell receptor beta chains were read from a single sample in a study of CD8+CD57+ T cells in acquired aplastic anemia. MiXCR, run by TCRdb on the reads, gives a single entry per CDR3 protein. The data contain 200,000 to 250,000 distinct CDR3 sequences, around 32% of them seen just once; the ten biggest clones take up around 1.1%. What was sequenced was sorted CD4+, CD8+, or CD8+CD57+ T cells (not recorded which) from PBMCs. The receptors shown here come from a human donor in good health, serving as a control. Each CDR3 is given with its conserved first and last residue. A D gene is named only where the DNA matches it firmly. Not all rows give a size; the values are once, few, many and, for expanded clones, a class.

v_call: TRBV7-9; d_call: NA; clone_size: many; j_call: TRBJ2-1; cdr3_aa: CASSHAGSSYNEQFF; cdr3_nt: TGTGCCAGCAGCCACGCAGGGAGCTCCTACAATGAGCAGTTCTTC
v_call: TRBV28; d_call: TRBD1; clone_size: NA; j_call: TRBJ2-2; cdr3_aa: CASRDRGSRAGELFF; cdr3_nt: TGTGCCAGCAGGGACAGGGGAAGCCGGGCCGGGGAGCTGTTTTTT
v_call: TRBV9; d_call: NA; clone_size: few; j_call: TRBJ2-3; cdr3_aa: CASSSSRGARADTQYF; cdr3_nt: TGTGCCAGCTCATCGTCTCGGGGGGCGCGTGCAGATACGCAGTATTTT
v_call: TRBV5-1; d_call: NA; clone_size: few; j_call: TRBJ2-5; cdr3_aa: CASRVGLQETQYF; cdr3_nt: TGCGCCAGCAGGGTGGGTTTACAAGAGACCCAGTACTTC
v_call: TRBV5-1; d_call: NA; clone_size: many; j_call: TRBJ1-2; cdr3_aa: CASSLGVGSGYTF; cdr3_nt: TGCGCCAGCAGCTTGGGAGTGGGATCAGGCTACACCTTC
v_call: TRBV6-2/TRBV6-3; d_call: TRBD2; clone_size: NA; j_call: TRBJ2-1; cdr3_aa: CASSYVRGGSGSGNEQFF; cdr3_nt: TGTGCCAGCAGTTACGTCCGCGGGGGTAGCGGGAGTGGCAATGAGCAGTTCTTC
v_call: TRBV14; d_call: NA; clone_size: many; j_call: TRBJ2-7; cdr3_aa: CASSAGFFRGYEQYF; cdr3_nt: TGTGCCAGCAGCGCCGGGTTCTTCCGAGGCTACGAGCAGTACTTC
v_call: TRBV7-3; d_call: NA; clone_size: many; j_call: TRBJ1-1; cdr3_aa: CASSLTSGISSKAFF; cdr3_nt: TGTGCCAGCAGCTTAACTTCAGGGATTTCTTCGAAAGCTTTCTTT
v_call: TRBV12-3/TRBV12-4; d_call: NA; clone_size: many; j_call: TRBJ2-3; cdr3_aa: CASSPRYF; cdr3_nt: TGTGCCAGCAGCCCCAGGTATTTT
v_call: TRBV6-5; d_call: NA; clone_size: few; j_call: TRBJ2-7; cdr3_aa: CASSYIAGAAYEQYF; cdr3_nt: TGTGCCAGCAGTTACATCGCAGGGGCGGCCTACGAGCAGTACTTC
v_call: TRBV19; d_call: NA; clone_size: many; j_call: TRBJ1-2; cdr3_aa: CASRRDINYGYTF; cdr3_nt: TGTGCCAGTAGACGGGACATTAACTATGGCTACACCTTC